A single sample is the source of the 6 T cell receptor beta chains below, sequenced in a study of CD8+ T cells in alopecia areata. Extraction and reverse transcription of RNA yielded cDNA as the sequencing template. The table came from immunoSEQ multiplex PCR; TCRdb's copy has only in-frame clones and leaves some out. The sample holds roughly 220,000 clones, around 66% seen once. Regarding treatment: oral pan-JAK inhibitor, 5-10 mg twice daily. The sequencing here drew on CD4+ T cells sorted from blood, taken at approximately week 45, from a patient treated with tofacitinib. The receptors were sampled from a human donor with alopecia areata.

CDR3 nucleotide sequence: TGTGCCAGCAGTTTATTCCCAGGTGGAAAAGGGGCCTCACCCCTCCACTTT. Protein sequence: CASSLFPGGKGASPLHF. This chain links TRBV27 with TRBJ1-6; D is perhaps TRBD1 (5 bases). V was pared by 1 base and J by 10 bases, with 20 bases between. CDR1 MNHEY and CDR2 SMNVEV come from the germline V gene (reference sequence). CDR3 length: 17 amino acids.

The rearrangement links TRBV29-1 to TRBJ2-1; 13 bases line up with TRBD2. With V trimmed by 5 bases and J by 0 bases, 10 bases remained unmatched. The CDR3 extends over 18 amino acids. Germline assignment: CDR1 SQVTM and CDR2 ANQGSEA. The CDR3 bases are TGCAGCGTTACTCCGGGACTAGCGGGACCGAGCTCCTACAATGAGCAGTTCTTC. The encoded protein is CSVTPGLAGPSSYNEQFF.

J is TRBJ2-7 and V is TRBV7-6; D is unresolved. This CDR3 has 13 residues. V was trimmed by 5 bases and J by 0 bases, leaving 8 bases between them. Germline assignment: CDR1 SGHVS and CDR2 FNYEAQ. This chain's CDR3 is CASSTTSSYEQYF. For the CDR3, the DNA is TGTGCCAGCAGCACGACCTCCTCCTACGAGCAGTACTTC.

In its sample, this clone was seen a few times. The chain carries TRBV18 and TRBJ2-3; no clear D gene. The V and J ends lost 2 bases and 5 bases respectively, with 14 bases between them. There are 15 residues in the CDR3. Germline V gene data show CDR1 as KGHSH and CDR2 as LQKENI. CDR3 in amino acids: CASSPRTSLKDTQYF. As DNA, the CDR3 is TGTGCCAGCTCACCAAGGACGAGTTTGAAAGATACGCAGTATTTT.

The V call is TRBV2, the J call TRBJ2-1; D possibly matches TRBD1 or TRBD2 (6 bases each). Germline values: CDR1 SNHLY, CDR2 FYNNEI. The CDR3 is made up of 15 amino acids. With 6 bases removed from V and 4 bases from J, the gap between germline ends came to 16 bases. The CDR3 loop is CASRPLRGEYNEQFF. In DNA form, the CDR3 reads TGTGCCAGCAGACCCCTTAGGGGGGAGTACAATGAGCAGTTCTTC.

The chain is built from TRBV15 and TRBJ1-1; D ambiguous. Germline values: CDR1 LNHNV, CDR2 YYDKDF (reference sequence). Trimming pared 8 bases from V and 0 bases from J, leaving 13 bases between. The CDR3 extends over 14 amino acids. The CDR3 sequence: CATAFRELNTEAFF. For the CDR3, the DNA is TGTGCCACCGCCTTTAGGGAATTGAACACTGAAGCTTTCTTT.